This T cell receptor beta chain was recorded in a study of T cell responses to AZD1222 COVID-19 vaccine (dated by TCRdb to the early 2020s). With respect to the entire study: AZD1222 recipients with second doses at about 4 weeks or about 12 weeks were pooled, because spike-specific TCR depth and breadth did not differ between schedules. A total of roughly 240 trial participants underwent TCR sequencing, of whom nearly 210 received two doses of AZD1222 and some 25 received two doses of the MenACWY control vaccine. Trial participants were enrolled into age subgroups of 18-55, 56-69 and 70-plus years, which contained around 150, 28 and 57 TCR-sequenced participants, respectively.

The intended sense of this specimen's time point label: baseline before first vaccination. Vaccinee samples were obtained from the UK trials COV001 and COV002, which included a single-blind randomized controlled phase 2/3 trial of AZD1222 (ChAdOx1 nCoV-19) in healthy adults. For TCRbeta chain sequencing, PBMC samples from trial participants were taken at day 0 and at day 28 after the second dose. The CDR3 regions of human TCRbeta chains were subjected to immunosequencing. In the paper's pipeline: TCRs in the repertoires were matched against a reference library of SARS-CoV-2-specific TCRs that had been generated with the MIRA antigen-specificity platform. Breadth was defined as the fraction of unique TCRs that were SARS-CoV-2-associated, and depth was defined as the fraction of total T cells that were SARS-CoV-2-associated. Each spike-specific TCR was assigned to its reactive spike region and to a CD4 or CD8 class using the MIRA data. Log10-transformed breadth and depth values were compared by one-way ANOVA with Sidak's multiple comparisons tests. TCRdb's version of the immuneACCESS table is confined to in-frame rearrangements and falls short of the full clone set. An unresolved V gene accounts for under half of the shortfall where checked; the remainder is of unknown origin. V, J and clone size derive from that table, while D and trimming were established from the DNA sequence. This sample holds about 140,000 clones; roughly 92% were observed only once. Around 5% of the sample rests with the top ten.

V drops 3 bases and J drops 0 bases, leaving 3 bases in between. CDR1 and CDR2 are read off the germline V gene (reference sequence) as WNHNN and SYGVQD. Taken from cysteine to phenylalanine, the CDR3 has 13 residues. The DNA shown is the 39-base CDR3, in frame from base 1. Findings and caveats that apply to the study as a whole: The 56-69-year group was small, and its depth increase did not reach significance, likely because of low power. A significant rise in spike-specific TCR breadth and depth was observed after two AZD1222 doses relative to day 0 and relative to MenACWY recipients. Reportedly, almost half of the unique spike-specific TCRs recognized epitopes lying outside the regions that are mutated in the B.1.351 and B.1.1.7 variants. The vaccine-associated CD4 TCRs covered the entire spike protein, and the dominant responses fell in regions 160-218 and 743-854. Conclusions about previously exposed vaccinees are limited, since just five or six AZD1222 recipients were seropositive for SARS-CoV-2 at baseline. Participants were mostly white British and included more females than males, and it was suggested by the authors that clonal diversity may have been underestimated. Because no day 14 peak-response samples were available, repertoires were characterized only after the peak T cell response.

This clone was counted a few times. Its specific antigen is unknown. The record has no base qualities; no much larger clone is one base away. This chain is built from TRBV10-1 and TRBJ2-1, with the D gene too uncertain to name. The sequence was collected from an adult in good health. The sample in question was peripheral blood, obtained on day 0 of AZD1222 vaccination. The DNA sequence is TGCGCCAGCAGTGATAGCTCCTACAATGAGCAGTTCTTC. The translation is CASSDSSYNEQFF.